This entry is about one T cell receptor beta chain. These data originate in a study of blood T cell repertoires in COVID-19. Profiled with immunoSEQ multiplex PCR; TCRdb holds only in-frame clones, not every one. The sample shows hundreds of thousands of clones, 87% of them seen only once. Germline assignment: CDR1 MNHNY and CDR2 SVGAGI (reference sequence). This CDR3 is built from 16 residues. After removal of 5 bases from V and 1 base from J, the junction contained 5 bases not matched to a gene. The receptor was derived from a woman between 18 and 29 years old who had recovered from COVID-19. The sequenced sample was PBMCs or T cells enriched from blood (not recorded which). This sequence joins TRBV6-6 and TRBJ2-3; TRBD2 agrees at 11 bases. As DNA, the CDR3 is TGTGCCAGCAGTCCTCCGGGACTAGCGGGCACAGATACGCAGTATTTT. It encodes CASSPPGLAGTDTQYF.